This is a list of T cell receptor beta chains from one sample in a study of graft-versus-host responses after intestinal transplantation. Here immunoSEQ multiplex PCR was the method, and the copy in TCRdb shows in-frame clones only, minus some. This sample has 80,000 to 100,000 clones, with just under 95% found just once. Their antigens remain unidentified. Sequencing was performed on unstimulated CD8+ T cells sorted from spleen or lymph node cells, taken before transplant. These receptors were taken from a human donor who was the organ donor for an intestinal transplant. The conserved cysteine and the conserved F or W are not part of the CDR3 here.

CDR3 length | J gene | V gene | CDR3 protein
11 | TRBJ2-3 | TRBV6-5 | ASKQGLADTQY
12 | TRBJ2-7 | TRBV2 | AYRLAGGLYEQY
11 | TRBJ1-1 | TRBV11-2 | ASSLEANTEAF
11 | TRBJ1-2 | TRBV19 | ASSSGSGRGYT
13 | TRBJ2-5 | TRBV6-1 | ASSASLAVGETQY
12 | TRBJ2-3 | TRBV30 | AWSIAGSTDTQY
12 | TRBJ1-2 | TRBV4-1 | ASSQATDNYGYT
12 | TRBJ2-7 | TRBV7-9 | ASSLNQGKGEQY
11 | TRBJ1-2 | TRBV28 | ATRPGGAHGYT
13 | TRBJ2-7 | TRBV10-3 | AISDTSGISYEQY
11 | TRBJ2-7 | TRBV5-1 | ASSEGQGDEQY
13 | TRBJ1-2 | TRBV19 | ASSVDLGPTYGYT
18 | TRBJ2-3 | TRBV10-2 | ASSESGTSIIGRADFTQY
10 | TRBJ1-1 | TRBV5-8 | ASSFQGAEAF
13 | TRBJ1-2 | TRBV5-6 | ASSLSQGRNYGYT
15 | TRBJ2-2 | TRBV5-1 | ASSLDGWEGGIGELF
13 | TRBJ2-3 | TRBV28 | ASSLVPDSTDTQY
9 | TRBJ1-2 | TRBV29-1 | SVTGEYGYT
13 | TRBJ1-2 | TRBV4-1 | ASSQGGDRGLGYT
14 | TRBJ2-5 | TRBV25-1 | ASSGVGGGGQETQY
11 | TRBJ2-3 | TRBV30 | AWSVHGTDTQY
15 | TRBJ2-5 | TRBV4-1 | ASSQGVGLANQETQY
13 | TRBJ1-2 | TRBV18 | ASSLPQGLRYGYT
14 | TRBJ2-2 | TRBV11-3 | ASSSLPGQNTGELF
13 | TRBJ2-1 | TRBV6-5 | ASRLAGAYQDEQF
11 | TRBJ2-5 | TRBV13 | ASRSWARETQY
12 | TRBJ2-5 | TRBV6-5 | ASSYTRDQETQY